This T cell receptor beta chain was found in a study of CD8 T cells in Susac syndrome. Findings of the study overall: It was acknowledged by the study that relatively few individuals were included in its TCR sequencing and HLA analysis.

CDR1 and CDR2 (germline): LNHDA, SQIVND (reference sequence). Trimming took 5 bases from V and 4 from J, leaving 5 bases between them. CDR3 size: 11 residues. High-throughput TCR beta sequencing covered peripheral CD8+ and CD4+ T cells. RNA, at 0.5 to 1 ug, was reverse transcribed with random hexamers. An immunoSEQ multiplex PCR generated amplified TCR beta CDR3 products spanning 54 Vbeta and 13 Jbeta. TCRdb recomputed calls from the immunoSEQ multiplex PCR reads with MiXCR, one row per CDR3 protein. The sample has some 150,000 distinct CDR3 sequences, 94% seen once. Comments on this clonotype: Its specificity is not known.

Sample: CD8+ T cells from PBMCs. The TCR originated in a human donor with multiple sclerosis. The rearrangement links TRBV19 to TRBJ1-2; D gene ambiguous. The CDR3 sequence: CASSQIYGYTF. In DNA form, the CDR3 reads TGTGCCAGTAGTCAGATCTATGGCTACACCTTC.